Below, 29 T cell receptor beta chains from the same sample are listed, as sequenced in a study of blood T cell repertoires in COVID-19. The table came from immunoSEQ multiplex PCR; TCRdb's copy has only in-frame clones and leaves some out. The profile covers fewer than 200,000 clones, with around four fifths appearing a single time and around 4.8% taken by the ten largest. Sequenced input: PBMCs or T cells enriched from blood (not recorded which). All receptors come from a woman between 45 and 65 years old who had recovered from COVID-19.

The chain links TRBV9 to TRBJ1-2, with D possibly matching TRBD1 (5 bases). Germline V gene lookup returns CDR1 SGDLS and CDR2 YYNGEE. This CDR3 spans 16 amino acids. The germline V and J ends were trimmed by 0 bases and 0 bases, with 12 bases remaining between them. The CDR3 loop reads CASSVDEGATNYGYTF. Here the CDR3 DNA reads TGTGCCAGCAGCGTAGATGAAGGGGCTACTAACTATGGCTACACCTTC.

This chain joins TRBV5-4 and TRBJ2-5; 10 bases line up with TRBD1. Germline lookup yields CDR1 SGHNT and CDR2 YYREEE (reference sequence). This CDR3 has 15 residues. V was clipped by 4 bases and J by 5 bases; unmatched bases: 8. CDR3 amino acids: CASSQRQGAVETQYF. The CDR3 bases are TGTGCCAGCAGCCAGCGACAGGGGGCGGTGGAGACCCAGTACTTC.

V and J are TRBV27 and TRBJ1-5; 8 bases fit TRBD1. The CDR3 covers 14 residues. V lost 7 bases and J lost 6; bases outside the gene matches: 8. Germline V lookup: CDR1 MNHEY, CDR2 SMNVEV (reference sequence). This CDR3 reads CASINGQGTQPQHF. CDR3 sequence (DNA): TGTGCCAGCATCAACGGACAGGGAACTCAGCCCCAGCATTTT.

Only one count was recorded for this clone. Here the CDR3 reads CASRLSTGPDQPQHF. The CDR3 DNA reads as TGCGCCAGCAGACTATCGACAGGGCCTGACCAGCCCCAGCATTTT. V gene TRBV10-2 combines with J gene TRBJ1-5, with TRBD1 identical over 7 bases. From germline, CDR1 is WSHSY and CDR2 SAAADI. The CDR3 totals 15 residues. J gave up 7 bases and V 6 bases, and 12 bases lay outside the gene matches.

The chain joins TRBV30 to TRBJ1-2, with 7 bases fitting TRBD1. This CDR3 is built from 16 residues. In germline, CDR1 is GTSNPN, CDR2 SVGIG (reference sequence). The junction had 14 bases not matched to a gene; V was cut back by 5 bases and J by 2 bases. DNA of the CDR3: TGTGCCTGGCGCCCGGGACAGCGACCGAGAAACTATGGCTACACCTTC. Translation gives CAWRPGQRPRNYGYTF.

This chain links TRBV9 with TRBJ1-2, with 7 bases identical to TRBD1. There are 16 residues in the CDR3. Germline V CDR1 and CDR2: SGDLS, YYNGEE. Trimming at V came to 2 bases and at J to 0 bases, leaving 7 bases not matched to a gene. The CDR3 spells CASSVPRQGANYGYTF. The CDR3 region has the DNA TGTGCCAGCAGCGTCCCTCGACAGGGAGCTAACTATGGCTACACCTTC. Combining the CDR3 with reference TRBV9 and TRBJ1-2 gives the whole variable domain DSGVTQTPKHLITATGQRVTLRCSPRSGDLSVYWYQQSLDQGLQFLIQYYNGEERAKGNILERFSAQQFPDLHSELNLSSLELGDSALYFCASSVPRQGANYGYTFGSGTRLTVV.

This clone was counted a single time. The V gene is TRBV29-1, the J gene TRBJ2-2; TRBD2 is a possible D gene (5 bases). V dropped 4 bases and J dropped 1 base, with 13 bases sitting between them. This CDR3 is built from 15 residues. Germline values: CDR1 SQVTM, CDR2 ANQGSEA. The CDR3 sequence is CSVGLASMNTGELFF. In nucleotides, the CDR3 is TGCAGCGTTGGGCTAGCCAGCATGAACACCGGGGAGCTGTTTTTT.

The gene calls are TRBV5-1 and TRBJ1-6; unclear D gene. CDR1 is SGHRS, CDR2 YFSETQ, per germline. This CDR3 spans 15 amino acids. Trimming took off 0 bases at V and 8 bases at J, with 12 bases between the two ends. The CDR3 is CASSLAGSEYSPLHF. The CDR3 region has the DNA TGCGCCAGCAGCTTGGCCGGGTCTGAGTATTCACCCCTCCACTTT.

This rearrangement joins TRBV5-1 to TRBJ2-3; TRBD2 matches at 8 bases. This CDR3 comprises 15 residues. Germline V gene sequence: CDR1 SGHRS, CDR2 YFSETQ. With V trimmed by 4 bases and J by 1 base, 5 bases remained unmatched. This CDR3 reads CASSLGLAGTDTQYF. For the CDR3, the DNA is TGCGCCAGCAGCCTTGGACTAGCTGGCACAGATACGCAGTATTTT.

This clone was seen only once. The chain recombines TRBV27 with TRBJ1-2, with D tentatively TRBD1 (5 bases). Germline V gene data show CDR1 as MNHEY and CDR2 as SMNVEV (reference sequence). The CDR3 length is 20 residues. Trimming shortened V by 0 bases and J by 5 bases, and 28 bases separated the two germline ends. The CDR3 loop reads CASSLSIQLSTEGRRYGYTF. In DNA form, the CDR3 reads TGTGCCAGCAGTTTATCGATCCAATTATCGACAGAAGGGCGGCGATATGGCTACACCTTC.

The chain recombines TRBV27 with TRBJ2-3; a possible D gene is TRBD2 (6 bases). Trimming removed 6 bases from V and 4 bases from J, with 11 bases in between. The germline V gene has CDR1 MNHEY and CDR2 SMNVEV (reference sequence). The CDR3 is made up of 13 amino acids. CDR3 amino acids: CASRRPGADTQYF. CDR3 coding DNA: TGTGCCAGCAGACGTCCGGGGGCAGATACGCAGTATTTT.

This chain joins TRBV12-1 and TRBJ1-1; TRBD1 is the table's D call and was not checked against the DNA. TRBV12-1 is deemed a pseudogene. This CDR3 comprises 12 residues. CDR3 DNA sequence: TGTGCCAGCCCAGGGGGGAACAGGGAAGCTTTCTTT. The encoded protein is CASPGGNREAFF.

J is TRBJ2-6 and V is TRBV10-3; 9 nucleotides align to TRBD1. This CDR3 spans 17 amino acids. CDR1 is ENHRY, CDR2 SYGVKD, per germline. V dropped 9 bases and J dropped 2; count of bases not matched to a gene: 11. Written as DNA, the CDR3 is TGTGCCATGACTCCGGGACAGGGAATTACTGGGGCCAACGTCCTGACTTTC. It translates to CAMTPGQGITGANVLTF.

The V gene is TRBV19, the J gene TRBJ2-3, with D hard to call. This CDR3 has 11 amino acids. Germline V gene data show CDR1 as LNHDA and CDR2 as SQIVND (reference sequence). The ends were cut back, 6 bases at V and 6 bases at J, with 7 bases in the middle. The CDR3 region is CASSSWDTQYF. The CDR3 region has the DNA TGTGCCAGTAGCAGTTGGGATACGCAGTATTTT.

This chain connects TRBV4-1 to TRBJ2-1; D remains ambiguous. Germline CDR1 reads MGHRA; CDR2 reads YSYEKL. The CDR3 has 12 residues. Trimming took 3 bases from V and 4 from J, leaving 4 bases between them. DNA for the CDR3: TGCGCCAGCAGCCACCTGTACAATGAGCAGTTCTTC. Protein: CASSHLYNEQFF.

V gene TRBV6-1 combines with J gene TRBJ1-1; D is unresolved. This CDR3 comprises 17 residues. The germline gives CDR1 MNHNS, CDR2 SASEGT. Trimming cost V 0 bases and J 5 bases, with 19 bases left between them. The chain's CDR3 is CASSEALRGELGTEAFF. The CDR3 DNA reads TGTGCCAGCAGTGAAGCGCTTCGTGGGGAGTTAGGGACTGAAGCTTTCTTT.

The gene calls are TRBV30 and TRBJ1-5, with D unresolved. This CDR3 is built from 13 residues. Deletions cut 2 bases from V and 5 bases from J, with 10 bases between. The germline CDR1 and CDR2 sequences are GTSNPN and SVGIG (reference sequence). The CDR3 DNA sequence: TGTGCCTGGAGTAAGCGGTGGGATCAGCCCCAGCATTTT. Amino acids: CAWSKRWDQPQHF.

This chain uses TRBV28 with TRBJ1-2; 7 positions match TRBD1. This CDR3 is 14 amino acids long. Germline assignment: CDR1 MDHEN and CDR2 SYDVKM. J lost 6 bases, V lost 6 bases, and 10 bases had no gene match. The CDR3 region is CASRTGTATDGYTF. CDR3 DNA: TGTGCCAGCAGAACCGGGACAGCAACAGATGGCTACACCTTC.

V and J are TRBV12-5 and TRBJ2-1; 10 bases fit TRBD2. The J segment lost 6 bases and the V segment lost 6 bases, leaving 8 bases of the junction unmatched. This CDR3 comprises 15 residues. Germline CDR1 is LGHNT and CDR2 is FRNRAP. This CDR3 reads CASGPLAGEGNEQFF. The CDR3 DNA follows: TGTGCTAGTGGGCCTCTAGCGGGAGAGGGCAATGAGCAGTTCTTC.

The chain joins TRBV11-2 to TRBJ2-7, with 12 bases matching TRBD2. J was trimmed by 4 bases and V by 5 bases; bases with no gene match: 9. Germline lookup yields CDR1 SGHAT and CDR2 FQNNGV. The CDR3 length is 16 residues. The CDR3 here is CASSPRLAGDEYEQYV. In DNA form, the CDR3 reads TGTGCCAGCAGCCCACGACTAGCGGGAGACGAGTACGAGCAGTACGTC.

This clone has just one count. The chain recombines TRBV13 with TRBJ2-3; no clear D gene. There are 13 residues in the CDR3. V gave up 2 bases and J gave up 6 bases, with 9 bases separating them. In germline, CDR1 is PRHDT, CDR2 FYEKMQ (reference sequence). The CDR3 here is CASSLPSGDTQYF. CDR3 nucleotides: TGTGCCAGCAGCTTACCGTCGGGTGATACGCAGTATTTT.

This sequence joins TRBV5-1 and TRBJ2-5; 10 bases are shared with TRBD2. Per the germline V gene, CDR1 is SGHRS and CDR2 is YFSETQ. V shed 0 bases, J shed 1 base, and the junction held 3 bases outside the gene matches. The CDR3 is 16 amino acids. The CDR3 loop reads CASSLAPSGGQETQYF. The DNA for the CDR3 is TGCGCCAGCAGCTTGGCCCCTAGCGGGGGCCAAGAGACCCAGTACTTC.

This chain joins TRBV29-1 and TRBJ2-5; no clear D gene. Germline-derived CDR1 and CDR2 are SQVTM and ANQGSEA. The length of the CDR3 is 11 residues. With 2 bases removed from V and 5 bases from J, the gap between germline ends came to 6 bases. In nucleotides, the CDR3 is TGCAGCGTTGAAAGGCGGGAGACCCAGTACTTC. It translates to CSVERRETQYF.

CDR3 amino acids: CASSLVRGPGAEAFF. Here the CDR3 DNA reads TGTGCCAGCAGCTTAGTCCGAGGCCCGGGGGCTGAAGCTTTCTTT. V and J are TRBV7-6 and TRBJ1-1; D is possibly TRBD1 (5 bases). The CDR3 contains 15 residues. Trimming cost V 1 base and J 6 bases, with 15 bases left between them. Germline assignment: CDR1 SGHVS and CDR2 FNYEAQ.

CDR3 DNA sequence: TGTGCCAGTAGTGATCGGATGGGCCGGGACAGGGGTCCTTATTCGAGCTCCTACAATGAGCAGTTCTTC. Translated: CASSDRMGRDRGPYSSSYNEQFF. The chain recombines TRBV19 with TRBJ2-1; TRBD1 matches 10 bases. The germline V gene encodes CDR1 LNHDA and CDR2 SQIVND (reference sequence). This CDR3 region has 23 residues. V was clipped by 5 bases and J by 0 bases; unmatched bases: 25. Drawing the rest from reference TRBV19 and TRBJ2-1, the complete variable domain is DGGITQSPKYLFRKEGQNVTLSCEQNLNHDAMYWYRQDPGQGLRLIYYSQIVNDFQKGDIAEGYSVSREKKESFPLTVTSAQKNPTAFYLCASSDRMGRDRGPYSSSYNEQFFGPGTRLTVL.

The rearrangement joins TRBV27 to TRBJ2-1; TRBD2 aligns across 10 bases. CDR1 is MNHEY, CDR2 SMNVEV, per germline (reference sequence). This CDR3 is built from 15 residues. J gave up 7 bases and V 4 bases, and 7 bases lay outside the gene matches. This CDR3 is CASSSLGLAANEQFF. CDR3 bases: TGTGCCAGCAGTTCCCTAGGACTAGCGGCGAATGAGCAGTTCTTC.

V is TRBV28 and J is TRBJ1-2, with 7 bases lining up with TRBD1. Trimming removed 4 bases from V and 0 bases from J; junction bases left unmatched: 2. There are 14 residues in the CDR3. CDR1 MDHEN and CDR2 SYDVKM come from the germline V gene. The CDR3 sequence: CASSSGQSNYGYTF. CDR3 coding DNA: TGTGCCAGCAGTTCGGGACAGTCTAACTATGGCTACACCTTC.

The rearrangement uses TRBV10-1 and TRBJ2-7; 9 bases map to TRBD2. This CDR3 is built from 14 residues. V was clipped by 4 bases and J by 2 bases; unmatched bases: 3. The germline CDR1 and CDR2 sequences are WNHNN and SYGVQD (reference sequence). In nucleotides, the CDR3 is TGCGCCAGCAGTGGCGGGAGGGAAACCTACGAGCAGTACGTC. Its protein is CASSGGRETYEQYV.

This rearrangement joins TRBV28 to TRBJ1-4; D is uncertain. The CDR3 consists of 17 residues. Germline lookup yields CDR1 MDHEN and CDR2 SYDVKM. V was shortened by 2 bases and J by 4 bases, with 17 bases between the two germline ends. The CDR3 coding sequence is TGTGCCAGCAGTTTAGCTACCAAACAGAGCAGTAATGAAAAACTGTTTTTT. It encodes CASSLATKQSSNEKLFF. The full variable domain, its missing parts supplied by reference TRBV28 and TRBJ1-4, is DVKVTQSSRYLVKRTGEKVFLECVQDMDHENMFWYRQDPGLGLRLIYFSYDVKMKEKGDIPEGYSVSREKKERFSLILESASTNQTSMYLCASSLATKQSSNEKLFFGSGTQLSVL.